These 32 T cell receptor beta chains came from one sample sequenced in a study of T cells expressing NK-cell markers (dated by TCRdb to the early 2020s). To prepare the library, 5' RACE was applied. Sequenced on an Illumina HiSeq 2000. After TCRdb reprocessed the reads, each CDR3 protein sequence was kept as one row, without DNA. The sample table records 150,000 to 180,000 distinct CDR3 sequences. The top ten clonotypes cover over 35% of the sample. The sequenced sample was blood T cells: a sorted CD56 or NKG2C T cell subset, CD4+ or CD8+ T cells, or bulk PBMC T cells (not recorded which). These receptors were collected from a woman aged 50 to 60 in good health. Donor details come from another sample of the same person, matched by shared clones.

The chain combines TRBV7-9 with TRBJ2-1; the TCRdb D gene call, TRBD2, has no DNA to confirm it. Germline V lookup: CDR1 SEHNR, CDR2 FQNEAQ (reference sequence). CDR3 length equals 15 residues. The CDR3 reads CASSLVEGSGIEQFF.

The chain has TRBV7-2 and TRBJ2-1; the D gene TCRdb calls, TRBD2, cannot be checked with no DNA. This CDR3 has 15 amino acids. Germline CDR1 reads SGHTA; CDR2 reads FQGNSA. The CDR3 loop reads CASRQREVEGNEQFF.

The gene calls are TRBV27 and TRBJ1-1. CDR3 length: 14 amino acids. Germline CDR1 and CDR2: MNHEY and SMNVEV (reference sequence). The chain's CDR3 is CASGGWGGLTEAFF.

This rearrangement joins TRBV19 to TRBJ1-1. Per germline, CDR1 LNHDA and CDR2 SQIVND (reference sequence). This CDR3 has 13 residues. The CDR3 sequence is CASSSDLEDEAFF.

J is TRBJ2-5 and V is TRBV4-2; TCRdb indicates TRBD2, and absent DNA this call remains unverified. This CDR3 has 15 amino acids. Per germline, CDR1 LGHNA and CDR2 YNFKEQ. The CDR3 spells CASSPSDGIQETQYF.

J is TRBJ2-1 and V is TRBV6-4; without DNA, the TCRdb call of TRBD1 cannot be checked. The CDR3 loop spans 16 amino acids. The germline V gene has CDR1 MRHNA and CDR2 SNTAGT. The chain's CDR3 is CASSDSVGGNTDEQFF.

This chain joins TRBV3-1 and TRBJ2-7; there is no DNA to check the TCRdb D call of TRBD1. CDR1 and CDR2 (germline): LGHDT, YNNKEL (reference sequence). CDR3 length equals 15 residues. The CDR3: CASSQGRMDIYEQYF.

The CDR3 reads CASSPTGTGGDNTEAFF. The chain is built from TRBV12-3 or TRBV12-4 and TRBJ1-1; TCRdb names TRBD1, which stays unverified in the absence of DNA. The CDR3 consists of 17 residues.

The V gene is TRBV5-6, the J gene TRBJ2-7; TCRdb's assignment of TRBD1 cannot be checked, as there is no DNA. Looked up from germline, CDR1 is SGHDT and CDR2 is YYEEEE. The CDR3 consists of 15 residues. The CDR3 region is CASTLGADRGFAQYF.

The V call is TRBV29-1, the J call TRBJ2-7; lacking DNA, the TRBD1 call made by TCRdb goes unchecked. Per germline, CDR1 SQVTM and CDR2 ANQGSEA. CDR3 length equals 15 residues. The CDR3 sequence: CSVEGDRDASYEQYF.

This rearrangement joins TRBV19 to TRBJ2-1; TCRdb's assignment of TRBD2 cannot be checked, as there is no DNA. CDR3 length: 15 residues. Germline assignment: CDR1 LNHDA and CDR2 SQIVND (reference sequence). The CDR3 reads CASSIGPLEGNEQFF.

This chain uses TRBV20-1 with TRBJ2-3; TCRdb's assignment of TRBD1 cannot be checked, as there is no DNA. This CDR3 spans 16 amino acids. Per germline, CDR1 DFQATT and CDR2 SNEGSKA (reference sequence). CDR3 loop: CSARDRRDVVTDTQYF.

This chain uses TRBV12-3 or TRBV12-4 with TRBJ1-4; TCRdb gives TRBD1 as the D gene, but with no DNA this cannot be confirmed. This CDR3 has 14 residues. This CDR3 is CASSPDWGVEKLFF.

The chain employs TRBV4-2 and TRBJ1-2; the TRBD1 assignment by TCRdb is unverifiable without DNA. The CDR3 loop spans 15 amino acids. CDR1 and CDR2 (germline): LGHNA, YNFKEQ. CDR3 in amino acids: CASSQVGDSNYGYTF.

The chain couples TRBV20-1 to TRBJ2-2; TCRdb calls TRBD2, which cannot be checked without DNA. The CDR3 contains 16 residues. CDR1 and CDR2 from the germline V gene are DFQATT and SNEGSKA (reference sequence). The CDR3 protein is CSARPMELESTGELFF.

The chain employs TRBV20-1 and TRBJ2-4; TCRdb proposes TRBD2, but this gene call is untestable without DNA. The CDR3 contains 13 residues. Germline lookup yields CDR1 DFQATT and CDR2 SNEGSKA (reference sequence). The CDR3 region is CSARRARENIQYF.

V is TRBV12-3 or TRBV12-4 and J is TRBJ2-1; the TCRdb D gene call, TRBD1, has no DNA to confirm it. The length of the CDR3 is 16 residues. CDR3 amino acids: CASSPSSREFFNEQFF.

This chain uses TRBV10-3 with TRBJ2-5; TCRdb reports TRBD2, a call that lacks DNA to check it against. CDR3 length: 15 residues. Germline loops: CDR1 ENHRY, CDR2 SYGVKD. CDR3 region: CAISYRREGEETQYF.

CDR3 sequence reads: CASSPSPGTGDYEQYF. The V and J genes are TRBV5-1 and TRBJ2-7; TCRdb's D call of TRBD1 is untestable without DNA. The germline gives CDR1 SGHRS, CDR2 YFSETQ. The CDR3 is 16 residues long.

The gene calls are TRBV27 and TRBJ1-6; TCRdb's D call of TRBD1 is untestable without DNA. The CDR3 contains 15 residues. In germline, CDR1 is MNHEY, CDR2 SMNVEV (reference sequence). The CDR3 here is CASSLQGLTNSPLHF.

The chain employs TRBV7-9 and TRBJ2-3; there is no DNA to check the TCRdb D call of TRBD2. This CDR3 is 14 amino acids long. Per germline, CDR1 SEHNR and CDR2 FQNEAQ (reference sequence). The CDR3 spells CASRVGLLTDTQYF.

The CDR3 loop reads CASSRDRGGLAGELFF. The J gene is TRBJ2-2, the V gene TRBV7-8; lacking DNA, the TRBD1 call made by TCRdb goes unchecked. The CDR3 contains 16 residues. Germline loops: CDR1 SGHVS, CDR2 FQNEAQ.

The rearrangement joins TRBV5-5 to TRBJ2-1; TCRdb names TRBD2, which stays unverified in the absence of DNA. The CDR3 covers 15 residues. The germline gives CDR1 SGHKS, CDR2 YYEKEE (reference sequence). CDR3 sequence reads: CASSLEREGYNEQFF. Together with reference TRBV5-5 and TRBJ2-1, the CDR3 gives the full variable domain: DAGVTQSPTHLIKTRGQQVTLRCSPISGHKSVSWYQQVLGQGPQFIFQYYEKEERGRGNFPDRFSARQFPNYSSELNVNALLLGDSALYLCASSLEREGYNEQFFGPGTRLTVL.

This chain joins TRBV5-1 and TRBJ2-2; TCRdb gives TRBD1 as the D gene, but with no DNA this cannot be confirmed. CDR1 and CDR2 (germline): SGHRS, YFSETQ. CDR3 size: 15 residues. This CDR3 reads CASSPSGAAAGELFF.

This sequence joins TRBV29-1 and TRBJ2-1; TCRdb's assignment of TRBD2 cannot be checked, as there is no DNA. The V gene's germline CDR1 is SQVTM and CDR2 ANQGSEA. The CDR3 covers 16 residues. This chain's CDR3 is CSAGAIQGLAGVEQFF.

V is TRBV12-3 or TRBV12-4 and J is TRBJ2-7; TCRdb proposes TRBD1, but this gene call is untestable without DNA. The CDR3 has 15 amino acids. CDR3 sequence: CASSILGHQGGEQYF.

The rearrangement joins TRBV30 to TRBJ2-1. From germline, CDR1 is GTSNPN and CDR2 SVGIG (reference sequence). The CDR3 totals 11 residues. CDR3 amino acids: CAWSKFGEQFF.

The chain employs TRBV24-1 and TRBJ1-5. Germline CDR1 reads KGHDR; CDR2 reads SFDVKD. The CDR3 has 13 residues. CDR3 in amino acids: CATSGASNQPQHF.

V and J are TRBV6-5 and TRBJ2-1; the TCRdb D gene call, TRBD2, has no DNA to confirm it. This CDR3 comprises 15 residues. Germline lookup yields CDR1 MNHEY and CDR2 SVGAGI. CDR3 region: CASSYTPGTPNEQFF.

The chain recombines TRBV15 with TRBJ2-3; there is no DNA to check the TCRdb D call of TRBD2. This CDR3 region has 14 residues. Germline-derived CDR1 and CDR2 are LNHNV and YYDKDF (reference sequence). CDR3 sequence: CATSRDGRPDTQYF. Full variable domain (outside the CDR3, taken from reference TRBV15 and TRBJ2-3): DAMVIQNPRYQVTQFGKPVTLSCSQTLNHNVMYWYQQKSSQAPKLLFHYYDKDFNNEADTPDNFQSRRPNTSFCFLDIRSPGLGDTAMYLCATSRDGRPDTQYFGPGTRLTVL.

The gene calls are TRBV20-1 and TRBJ2-1; as DNA is missing, the TRBD2 call by TCRdb cannot be tested. The germline V gene encodes CDR1 DFQATT and CDR2 SNEGSKA (reference sequence). The CDR3 covers 17 residues. CDR3 protein: CSARDPGLAGGRNEQFF.

The rearrangement joins TRBV7-2 to TRBJ2-7. The CDR3 spans 12 residues. Germline-derived CDR1 and CDR2 are SGHTA and FQGNSA. This chain's CDR3 is CASSLIQREQYF.